What follows are 20 T cell receptor beta chains derived from one specimen sequenced in a study of beta chain features in type 1 diabetes. Reverse transcribing all isolated RNA meant expressed TCRB transcripts were sequenced. Some clones are missing from TCRdb's copy, which holds only in-frame ones; the method was immunoSEQ multiplex PCR. The data hold hundreds of thousands of clones, with 13% observed a single time. No antigen has been assigned to these receptors. Findings of the study overall: Type 1 diabetes patients showed a moderate but significant shortening of TCRB CDR3s in all four CD4+ subsets.

The specimen was naive CD4+ T cells from blood. The receptors come from a man younger than 35 with type 1 diabetes.

This clone turned up a few times. The rearrangement uses TRBV4-1 and TRBJ2-6; D unresolved. The CDR3 totals 16 residues. The V end was cut by 1 base, the J end by 2 bases, with 9 bases between. Per germline, CDR1 MGHRA and CDR2 YSYEKL. For the CDR3, the DNA is TGCGCCAGCAGCCAAGGCAGGAGCGCTGGGGCCAACGTCCTGACTTTC. Residues: CASSQGRSAGANVLTF.

This clone has just a few counts. V usage is TRBV6-1 and J usage is TRBJ1-1; D not certain. This CDR3 contains 12 residues. The V end lost 2 bases, the J end lost 11 bases, and 12 bases lay between the germline ends. Germline V gene sequence: CDR1 MNHNS, CDR2 SASEGT. The CDR3 sequence: CASSEYVHYAFF. Here the CDR3 DNA reads TGTGCCAGCAGTGAATATGTCCATTACGCTTTCTTT.

The chain employs TRBV29-1 and TRBJ2-7; possibly TRBD2 for D (5 bases). V was pared by 5 bases and J by 2 bases, with 10 bases between. The length of the CDR3 is 12 residues. Germline V gene sequence: CDR1 SQVTM, CDR2 ANQGSEA. The CDR3 sequence is CSVRRTPYEQYF. The CDR3, as DNA: TGCAGCGTTCGGAGGACCCCCTACGAGCAGTACTTC.

J is TRBJ1-2 and V is TRBV9, with D uncertain. This CDR3 is built from 15 residues. V lost 0 bases, J lost 4 bases, and 13 bases lay in between. Germline CDR1 SGDLS, CDR2 YYNGEE. Here the CDR3 reads CASSVASGELYGYTF. CDR3 sequence (DNA): TGTGCCAGCAGCGTAGCTTCGGGTGAACTCTATGGCTACACCTTC.

This clone was seen a few times. This rearrangement joins TRBV10-3 to TRBJ2-1; tentatively, D is TRBD1 or TRBD2 (5 bases each). This CDR3 has 15 amino acids. Germline assignment: CDR1 ENHRY and CDR2 SYGVKD. The germline V and J ends were trimmed by 7 bases and 9 bases, with 22 bases remaining between them. The CDR3 reads CAIILPAGGAGEQFF. CDR3 sequence (DNA): TGTGCCATCATCCTCCCCGCGGGTGGGGCCGGTGAGCAGTTCTTC.

The sample holds a few counts of this clone. This chain uses TRBV30 with TRBJ2-5; TRBD1 agrees at 12 bases. Germline V gene data show CDR1 as GTSNPN and CDR2 as SVGIG (reference sequence). Trimming at V came to 2 bases and at J to 4 bases, leaving 11 bases not matched to a gene. This CDR3 has 17 residues. As DNA, the CDR3 is TGTGCCTGGAGTTGGTCTGTGGGGACAGGGGGCCGAGAGACCCAGTACTTC. Translating gives CAWSWSVGTGGRETQYF.

The chain carries TRBV27 and TRBJ2-1; a possible D gene is TRBD2 (6 bases). Germline V gene sequence: CDR1 MNHEY, CDR2 SMNVEV (reference sequence). Deletions cut 4 bases from V and 0 bases from J, with 16 bases between. The CDR3 consists of 17 residues. The CDR3 region is CASSSGTARSSYNEQFF. In DNA form, the CDR3 reads TGTGCCAGCAGTTCGGGGACTGCCCGCAGCTCCTACAATGAGCAGTTCTTC.

This clone was found a few times. CDR3 sequence (DNA): TGTGCCAGCACTCCGGGAGATGAGCAGTTCTTC. Translation gives CASTPGDEQFF. This chain joins TRBV18 and TRBJ2-1; D may be TRBD2 (6 bases). Germline CDR1 KGHSH, CDR2 LQKENI. Trimming pared 8 bases from V and 8 bases from J, leaving 10 bases between. This CDR3 is built from 11 residues. Based on the CDR3 plus reference TRBV18 and TRBJ2-1, the full variable domain is NAGVMQNPRHLVRRRGQEARLRCSPMKGHSHVYWYRQLPEEGLKFMVYLQKENIIDESGMPKERFSAEFPKEGPSILRIQQVVRGDSAAYFCASTPGDEQFFGPGTRLTVL.

The gene calls are TRBV5-1 and TRBJ2-7; 11 bases are a match to TRBD1. CDR1 and CDR2 from the germline V gene are SGHRS and YFSETQ. J was trimmed by 5 bases and V by 0 bases; bases with no gene match: 13. This CDR3 contains 18 residues. The CDR3: CASSLDRTGGPSDNEQYF. In DNA form, the CDR3 reads TGCGCCAGCAGCTTGGATCGGACAGGGGGCCCTTCTGATAACGAGCAGTACTTC. The whole variable domain, filled in from reference TRBV5-1 and TRBJ2-7, reads KAGVTQTPRYLIKTRGQQVTLSCSPISGHRSVSWYQQTPGQGLQFLFEYFSETQRNKGNFPGRFSGRQFSNSRSEMNVSTLELGDSALYLCASSLDRTGGPSDNEQYFGPGTRLTVT.

There are a few counts of this clone. The chain links TRBV13 to TRBJ2-1; D not certain. Trimming removed 5 bases at V and 10 bases at J, with 21 bases between. Germline V gene data show CDR1 as PRHDT and CDR2 as FYEKMQ (reference sequence). The CDR3 loop spans 15 amino acids. The CDR3 bases are TGTGCCAGCAGCCCCCCGCCCTGGCGAGCCGGGGAGCAGTTCTTC. Residues: CASSPPPWRAGEQFF.

This clone has more than one count but fewer than ten. Other DNA sequences within the sample encode an identical CDR3. The chain couples TRBV30 to TRBJ2-7, with 7 bases aligning to TRBD2. Germline CDR1 reads GTSNPN; CDR2 reads SVGIG (reference sequence). The CDR3 has 11 residues. The ends lost 1 base at V and 7 bases at J; junction bases unmatched: 1. The CDR3 DNA reads as TGTGCCTGGAGTGCCGGGGGGGAGCAGTACTTC. Translation: CAWSAGGEQYF.

This clone has only a few counts. This chain joins TRBV7-4 and TRBJ2-7; D ambiguous. The V end was cut by 5 bases, the J end by 8 bases, with 7 bases between. This CDR3 region has 10 residues. Germline V gene data show CDR1 as SGHVT and CDR2 as SQSDAQ. For the CDR3, the DNA is TGTGCCAGCAGCCCCAGCCAGCAGTACTTC. Its translation: CASSPSQQYF. Variable domain in full (rest from reference TRBV7-4 and TRBJ2-7): GAGVSQSPRYKVAKRGRDVALRCDSISGHVTLYWYRQTLGQGSEVLTYSQSDAQRDKSGRPSGRFSAERPERSVSTLKIQRTEQGDSAVYLCASSPSQQYFGPGTRLTVT.

In this sample, this clone turned up a few times. The chain employs TRBV28 and TRBJ2-5; 12 positions agree with TRBD2. The CDR3 runs to 16 residues. With V trimmed by 0 bases and J by 4 bases, 3 bases remained unmatched. The germline gives CDR1 MDHEN, CDR2 SYDVKM. CDR3 DNA: TGTGCCAGCAGTTTATGGACTAGCGGGGGCGCAGAGACCCAGTACTTC. Its protein is CASSLWTSGGAETQYF. The variable domain in full, with the rest retrieved from reference TRBV28 and TRBJ2-5, is DVKVTQSSRYLVKRTGEKVFLECVQDMDHENMFWYRQDPGLGLRLIYFSYDVKMKEKGDIPEGYSVSREKKERFSLILESASTNQTSMYLCASSLWTSGGAETQYFGPGTRLLVL.

V usage is TRBV7-9 and J usage is TRBJ1-3, with D unclear. Germline values: CDR1 SEHNR, CDR2 FQNEAQ (reference sequence). This CDR3 spans 17 amino acids. Trimming shortened V by 1 base and J by 0 bases, and 13 bases separated the two germline ends. Written as DNA, the CDR3 is TGTGCCAGCAGCTTAGAACTGCGGCAAAACTCTGGAAACACCATATATTTT. Protein: CASSLELRQNSGNTIYF.

The V and J genes are TRBV11-3 and TRBJ1-6, with a tentative D call TRBD1 (5 bases). V lost 5 bases and J lost 7, with 12 bases in between. This CDR3 has 14 amino acids. Germline CDR1 and CDR2: SGHNT and YENEEA. CDR3 in DNA: TGTGCCAGCAGCCCGACAGTGGAGAATTCACCCCTCCACTTT. Its protein is CASSPTVENSPLHF.

The chain links TRBV19 to TRBJ2-5; TRBD1 might be the D (6 bases). The CDR3 spans 12 residues. Germline values: CDR1 LNHDA, CDR2 SQIVND (reference sequence). V gave up 8 bases and J gave up 0 bases, with 7 bases separating them. As DNA, the CDR3 is TGTGCCAGTCGGACAGACCAAGAGACCCAGTACTTC. This translates into CASRTDQETQYF.

This clone was found a few times. The chain recombines TRBV5-1 with TRBJ2-1; D is tentatively TRBD1 or TRBD2 (5 bases each). The CDR3 sequence is 14 residues long. V lost 1 base and J lost 10, with 15 bases in between. CDR1 and CDR2 from the germline V gene are SGHRS and YFSETQ. CDR3 in amino acids: CASSLYRNGDEQFF. DNA of the CDR3: TGCGCCAGCAGCTTGTACAGGAACGGGGACGAGCAGTTCTTC.

The V and J genes are TRBV20-1 and TRBJ1-1; the D is unclear. Trimming cost V 6 bases and J 3 bases, with 8 bases left between them. The CDR3 has 11 residues. The germline CDR1 and CDR2 sequences are DFQATT and SNEGSKA (reference sequence). The DNA for the CDR3 is TGCAGTGCCCGGTCGGACACTGAAGCTTTCTTT. This sequence encodes CSARSDTEAFF.

This clone was detected only a few times. The V gene is TRBV5-4, the J gene TRBJ1-3, with 7 nucleotides matching TRBD1. Trimming removed 0 bases from V and 4 bases from J; junction bases left unmatched: 7. This CDR3 has 16 residues. Germline CDR1 and CDR2: SGHNT and YYREEE (reference sequence). Here the CDR3 DNA reads TGTGCCAGCAGCTTGGAACCTGGACAGGAAGGAAACACCATATATTTT. Encoded protein: CASSLEPGQEGNTIYF. Using reference TRBV5-4 and TRBJ1-3 for the parts outside the CDR3, the full variable domain is ETGVTQSPTHLIKTRGQQVTLRCSSQSGHNTVSWYQQALGQGPQFIFQYYREEENGRGNFPPRFSGLQFPNYSSELNVNALELDDSALYLCASSLEPGQEGNTIYFGEGSWLTVV.

The rearrangement joins TRBV18 to TRBJ2-5; D uncertain. The CDR3 has 15 amino acids. CDR1 is KGHSH and CDR2 is LQKENI in the germline V gene. V was pared by 2 bases and J by 1 base, with 11 bases between. CDR3 bases: TGTGCCAGCTCACCAACTTGGGATCTCCAAGAGACCCAGTACTTC. Translation gives CASSPTWDLQETQYF.